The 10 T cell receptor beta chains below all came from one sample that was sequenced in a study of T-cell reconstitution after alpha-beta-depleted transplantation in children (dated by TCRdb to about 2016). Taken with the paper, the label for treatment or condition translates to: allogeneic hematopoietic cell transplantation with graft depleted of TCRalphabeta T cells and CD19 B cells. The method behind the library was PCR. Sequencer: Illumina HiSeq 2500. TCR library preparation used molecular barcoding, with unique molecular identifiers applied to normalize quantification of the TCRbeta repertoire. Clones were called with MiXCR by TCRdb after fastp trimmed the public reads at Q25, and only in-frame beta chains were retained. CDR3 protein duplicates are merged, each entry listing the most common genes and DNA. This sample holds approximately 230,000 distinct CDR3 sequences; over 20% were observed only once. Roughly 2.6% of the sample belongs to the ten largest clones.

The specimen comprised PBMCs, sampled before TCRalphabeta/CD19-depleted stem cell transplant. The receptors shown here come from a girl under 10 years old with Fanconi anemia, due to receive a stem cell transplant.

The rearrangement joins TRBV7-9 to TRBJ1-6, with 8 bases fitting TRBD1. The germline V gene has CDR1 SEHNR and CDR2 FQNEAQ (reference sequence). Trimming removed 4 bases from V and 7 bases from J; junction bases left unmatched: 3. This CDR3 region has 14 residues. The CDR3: CASSYQGANSPLHF. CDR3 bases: TGTGCCAGCAGCTATCAGGGGGCGAATTCACCCCTCCACTTT.

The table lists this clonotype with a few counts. The CDR3 DNA reads as TGTGCCAGCAGCGGGTACGGGGGGCCATACAATGAGCAGTTCTTC. The encoded protein is CASSGYGGPYNEQFF. The chain carries TRBV9 and TRBJ2-1, with a possible D match to TRBD2 (7 bases). CDR1 and CDR2 (germline): SGDLS, YYNGEE. The CDR3 totals 15 residues. V lost 3 bases and J 4 bases, leaving 14 bases between the germline ends.

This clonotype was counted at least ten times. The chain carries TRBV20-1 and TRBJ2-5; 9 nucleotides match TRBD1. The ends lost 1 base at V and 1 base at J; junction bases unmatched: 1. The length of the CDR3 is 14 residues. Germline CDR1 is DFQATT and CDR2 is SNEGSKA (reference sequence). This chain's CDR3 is CSARVTGGQETQYF. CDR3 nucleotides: TGCAGTGCTAGAGTGACAGGGGGCCAAGAGACCCAGTACTTC.

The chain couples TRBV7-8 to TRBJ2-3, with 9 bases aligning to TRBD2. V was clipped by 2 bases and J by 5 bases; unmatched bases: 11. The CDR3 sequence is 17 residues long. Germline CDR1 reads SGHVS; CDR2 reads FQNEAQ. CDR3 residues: CASSLSRLRGGVDTQYF. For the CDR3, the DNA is TGTGCCAGCAGCTTATCGCGTCTGCGGGGGGGCGTAGATACGCAGTATTTT.

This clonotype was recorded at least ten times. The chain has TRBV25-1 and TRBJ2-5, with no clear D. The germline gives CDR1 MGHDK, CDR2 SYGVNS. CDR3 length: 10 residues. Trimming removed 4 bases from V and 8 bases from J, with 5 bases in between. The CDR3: CASSGGTQYF. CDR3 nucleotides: TGTGCCAGCAGTGGGGGAACCCAGTACTTC. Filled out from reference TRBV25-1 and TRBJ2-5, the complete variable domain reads EADIYQTPRYLVIGTGKKITLECSQTMGHDKMYWYQQDPGMELHLIHYSYGVNSTEKGDLSSESTVSRIRTEHFPLTLESARPSHTSQYLCASSGGTQYFGPGTRLLVL.

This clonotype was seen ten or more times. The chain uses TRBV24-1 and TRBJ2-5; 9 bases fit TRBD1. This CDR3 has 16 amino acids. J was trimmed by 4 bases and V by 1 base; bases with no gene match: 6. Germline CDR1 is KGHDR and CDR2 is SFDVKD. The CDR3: CATSDFGQGRVETQYF. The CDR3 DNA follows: TGTGCCACCAGTGATTTTGGACAGGGGAGGGTAGAGACCCAGTACTTC.

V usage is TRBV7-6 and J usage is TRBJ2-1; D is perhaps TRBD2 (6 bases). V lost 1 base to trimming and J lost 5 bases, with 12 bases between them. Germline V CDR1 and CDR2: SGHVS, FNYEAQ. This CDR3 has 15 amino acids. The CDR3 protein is CASSLVDGSNNEQFF. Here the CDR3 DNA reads TGTGCCAGCAGCTTAGTGGACGGGAGTAACAATGAGCAGTTCTTC.

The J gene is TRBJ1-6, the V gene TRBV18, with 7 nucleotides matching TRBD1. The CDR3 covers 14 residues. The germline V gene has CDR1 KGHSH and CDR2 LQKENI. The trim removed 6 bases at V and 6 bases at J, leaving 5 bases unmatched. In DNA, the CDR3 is TGTGCCAGCTCGTCGACAGGGCGTAATTCACCCCTCCACTTT. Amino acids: CASSSTGRNSPLHF.

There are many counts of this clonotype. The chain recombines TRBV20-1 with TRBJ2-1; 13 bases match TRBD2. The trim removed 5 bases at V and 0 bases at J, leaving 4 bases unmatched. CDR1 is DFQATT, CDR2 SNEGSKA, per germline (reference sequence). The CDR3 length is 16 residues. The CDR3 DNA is TGCAGTGCTGAGACTAGCGGGGGGCTCTCCTACAATGAGCAGTTCTTC. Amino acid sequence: CSAETSGGLSYNEQFF.

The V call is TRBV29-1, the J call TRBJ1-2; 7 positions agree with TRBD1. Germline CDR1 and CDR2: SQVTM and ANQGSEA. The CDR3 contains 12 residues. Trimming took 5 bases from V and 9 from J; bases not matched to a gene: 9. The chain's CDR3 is CSVQTGTFSYTF. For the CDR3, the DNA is TGCAGCGTTCAGACAGGGACTTTTAGCTACACCTTC.